The rows below give T cell receptor beta chains drawn from one sample of a study of T cell responses to AZD1222 COVID-19 vaccine. TCRdb's copy holds only in-frame clones and misses some; the assay was immunoSEQ multiplex PCR. This sample has more than 95,000 clones, with approximately 87% found just once. The sample in question was peripheral blood, obtained on day 0 of AZD1222 vaccination. The receptor set was obtained from an adult in good health. Both conserved end residues are part of each CDR3. Each record gives: V gene, clone size, J gene, D gene, CDR3 length, CDR3 DNA, CDR3 protein. A D gene is named only where the DNA matches it firmly. Clone size is not always given. Where it is, it says once, few, many or a class for expanded clones.

V gene: TRBV6-5; clone size: .; J gene: TRBJ2-2; D gene: TRBD1; CDR3 length: 14; CDR3 DNA: TGTGCCAGCAGCCCAACAGGGGTAGGCGGGGAGCTGTTTTTT; CDR3 protein: CASSPTGVGGELFF
V gene: TRBV5-1; clone size: .; J gene: TRBJ2-7; D gene: .; CDR3 length: 15; CDR3 DNA: TGCGCCAGCAGCTTGGTGCCGGATACCTCCTACGAGCAGTACTTC; CDR3 protein: CASSLVPDTSYEQYF
V gene: TRBV5-8; clone size: .; J gene: TRBJ2-2; D gene: TRBD1; CDR3 length: 15; CDR3 DNA: TGTGCCAGCAGCCTGGGACAGGGGGTTATCGGGGAGCTGTTTTTT; CDR3 protein: CASSLGQGVIGELFF
V gene: TRBV9; clone size: .; J gene: TRBJ2-1; D gene: TRBD2; CDR3 length: 16; CDR3 DNA: TGTGCCAGCAGCGTAGCTTCTAGCGGGGGGGTCGGTGAGCAGTTCTTC; CDR3 protein: CASSVASSGGVGEQFF
V gene: TRBV10-2; clone size: .; J gene: TRBJ1-2; D gene: .; CDR3 length: 14; CDR3 DNA: TGCGCCAGCAGTGATAACGGATGGTCGGGTGGCTACACCTTC; CDR3 protein: CASSDNGWSGGYTF
V gene: TRBV28; clone size: .; J gene: TRBJ2-7; D gene: TRBD1; CDR3 length: 15; CDR3 DNA: TGTGCCAGCCTCCGACAGGGGGTACGACGCTACGAGCAGTACTTC; CDR3 protein: CASLRQGVRRYEQYF
V gene: TRBV6-5; clone size: .; J gene: TRBJ1-3; D gene: TRBD1; CDR3 length: 13; CDR3 DNA: TGTGCCAGCAGGACAGGGGCTGGAAACACCATATATTTT; CDR3 protein: CASRTGAGNTIYF
V gene: TRBV6-2/TRBV6-3; clone size: few; J gene: TRBJ1-1; D gene: .; CDR3 length: 12; CDR3 DNA: TGTGCCAGCAGTTACACAAAAGCGGAAGCTTTCTTT; CDR3 protein: CASSYTKAEAFF
V gene: TRBV5-1; clone size: .; J gene: TRBJ2-7; D gene: .; CDR3 length: 10; CDR3 DNA: TGCGCCAGCAGAGGGGACGAGCAGTACTTC; CDR3 protein: CASRGDEQYF
V gene: TRBV28; clone size: .; J gene: TRBJ2-7; D gene: .; CDR3 length: 14; CDR3 DNA: TGTGCCAGCAGTTTTGAGCGAAGGACCTACGAGCAGTACTTC; CDR3 protein: CASSFERRTYEQYF
V gene: TRBV10-1; clone size: .; J gene: TRBJ1-4; D gene: .; CDR3 length: 12; CDR3 DNA: TGCGCCAGCACCATCCCCCCGGAAAAACTGTTTTTT; CDR3 protein: CASTIPPEKLFF
V gene: TRBV9; clone size: .; J gene: TRBJ2-3; D gene: .; CDR3 length: 13; CDR3 DNA: TGTGCCAGCAGCTCCCGGGCCCTAGAGGCGCAGTATTTT; CDR3 protein: CASSSRALEAQYF
V gene: TRBV27; clone size: once; J gene: TRBJ2-3; D gene: .; CDR3 length: 11; CDR3 DNA: TGTGCCAGCGGCCCACTTGGTACGCAGTATTTT; CDR3 protein: CASGPLGTQYF
V gene: TRBV6-1; clone size: .; J gene: TRBJ1-3; D gene: .; CDR3 length: 15; CDR3 DNA: TGTGCCAGCAGTGAAGCGCTTCGGGCACGAGGCACCATATATTTT; CDR3 protein: CASSEALRARGTIYF
V gene: TRBV10-3; clone size: .; J gene: TRBJ2-1; D gene: TRBD2; CDR3 length: 15; CDR3 DNA: TGTGCCATCAGTGAGTACCCGGGACTAGCGGGCGCCTCGGTCTTC; CDR3 protein: CAISEYPGLAGASVF
V gene: TRBV18; clone size: .; J gene: TRBJ1-5; D gene: .; CDR3 length: 13; CDR3 DNA: TGTGCCAGCTCACCCGACACTAATCAGCCCCAGCATTTT; CDR3 protein: CASSPDTNQPQHF
V gene: TRBV14; clone size: .; J gene: TRBJ1-1; D gene: .; CDR3 length: 13; CDR3 DNA: TGTGCCAGCAGCCCGACGGGGAGGGATGAAGCTTTCTTT; CDR3 protein: CASSPTGRDEAFF
V gene: TRBV19; clone size: .; J gene: TRBJ2-7; D gene: .; CDR3 length: 14; CDR3 DNA: TGTGCCAGTAGACGAGACCCGTTACATATCGGGCAGTACTTC; CDR3 protein: CASRRDPLHIGQYF
V gene: TRBV27; clone size: .; J gene: TRBJ1-2; D gene: .; CDR3 length: 13; CDR3 DNA: TGTGCCACGAAGCGAGGGCCCAACTATGGCTACACCTTC; CDR3 protein: CATKRGPNYGYTF
V gene: TRBV6-2/TRBV6-3; clone size: .; J gene: TRBJ2-5; D gene: .; CDR3 length: 19; CDR3 DNA: TGTGCCAGCAGTTCCACCCCAACCTGGCAGGGGACGGGACTGTTGACCCAGTACTTC; CDR3 protein: CASSSTPTWQGTGLLTQYF
V gene: TRBV7-8; clone size: .; J gene: TRBJ2-5; D gene: .; CDR3 length: 15; CDR3 DNA: TGTGCCAGCAGCTTATTCGGGACCGAGCGAGAGACCCAGTACTTC; CDR3 protein: CASSLFGTERETQYF
V gene: TRBV27; clone size: few; J gene: TRBJ1-2; D gene: TRBD1; CDR3 length: 14; CDR3 DNA: TGTGCCAGCAGTGGACAGGGAGCTTACTATGGCTACACCTTC; CDR3 protein: CASSGQGAYYGYTF
V gene: TRBV3-1/TRBV3-2; clone size: .; J gene: TRBJ1-3; D gene: TRBD1; CDR3 length: 16; CDR3 DNA: TGTGCCAGCAGCCGTACGACAGGGGCCGGTGGAAACACCATATATTTT; CDR3 protein: CASSRTTGAGGNTIYF
V gene: TRBV5-6; clone size: .; J gene: TRBJ2-3; D gene: .; CDR3 length: 14; CDR3 DNA: TGTGCCAGCAGCTTTGGGTCCACGGTGGATACGCAGTATTTT; CDR3 protein: CASSFGSTVDTQYF
V gene: TRBV30; clone size: .; J gene: TRBJ2-1; D gene: TRBD1; CDR3 length: 15; CDR3 DNA: TGTGCCTGGAGATTCCTGGACAGGGAGATCCATGAGCAGTTCTTC; CDR3 protein: CAWRFLDREIHEQFF